This TCR beta chain stems from a study of cytomegalovirus exposure and HLA in healthy donors. Trimming left V 4 bases short and J 5 bases short, with 18 bases between. The CDR3 totals 15 residues. Germline assignment: CDR1 SGHTS and CDR2 YDEGEE. PCR used 60 Vbeta primers and 13 Jbeta primers. The table came from immunoSEQ multiplex PCR; TCRdb's copy has only in-frame clones and leaves some out. The sample consists of tens of thousands of clones, around 70% of them appearing once. The TCR was taken from a woman in her fifties or sixties in good health and CMV-seropositive. The rearrangement links TRBV5-8 to TRBJ2-5; D may be TRBD1 (6 bases). The sequenced sample was PBMCs. CDR3 bases: TGTGCCAGCAGCCCCGGACAGCTGGGAAGGGAGACCCAGTACTTC. This sequence encodes CASSPGQLGRETQYF.